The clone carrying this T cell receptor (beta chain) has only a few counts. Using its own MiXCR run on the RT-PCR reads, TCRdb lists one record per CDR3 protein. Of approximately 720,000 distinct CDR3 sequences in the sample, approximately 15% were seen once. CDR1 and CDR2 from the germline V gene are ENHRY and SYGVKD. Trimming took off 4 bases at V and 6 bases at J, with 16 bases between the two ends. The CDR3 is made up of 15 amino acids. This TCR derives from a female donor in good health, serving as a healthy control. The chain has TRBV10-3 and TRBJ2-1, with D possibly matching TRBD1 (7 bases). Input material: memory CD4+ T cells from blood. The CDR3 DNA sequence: TGTGCCATCAGTGGGGGGACAGAAGCGGGCAATGAGCAGTTCTTC. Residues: CAISGGTEAGNEQFF.